This TCR beta chain was recorded in a study of response to subunit inactivated influenza vaccine. Trimming left V 2 bases short and J 0 bases short, with 15 bases between. Germline values: CDR1 SGHKS, CDR2 YYEKEE (reference sequence). The CDR3 is made up of 18 amino acids. TCRdb itself ran the RT-PCR reads through MiXCR, one entry per CDR3 protein. The sample lists about half a million distinct CDR3 sequences; 9.5% to 13% were seen once. Whole-study results and caveats: Each seasonal influenza vaccination recruits few new T cells, the authors suggested.

With regard to this clonotype: Its antigen is not identified.

The chain carries TRBV5-5 and TRBJ2-6, with D possibly called TRBD1 or TRBD2 (5 bases each). The TCR was taken from a man in his fifties or sixties who received an inactivated influenza vaccine. The sample in question was PBMCs from blood, obtained more than 35 days after vaccination. CDR3 loop: CASSLTWDGGSGANVLTF. In nucleotides, the CDR3 is TGTGCCAGCAGCTTAACCTGGGATGGGGGCTCTGGGGCCAACGTCCTGACTTTC.